The clone carrying this T cell receptor beta chain has more than one count but fewer than ten. RNA transcripts gave rise to amplified TCR beta CDR3 regions. The HTBI primer set drove a first-round RT-PCR of the TCR CDR3. One entry per CDR3 protein results from TCRdb running MiXCR on the multiplex PCR reads. The profile shows 200,000 to 250,000 distinct CDR3 sequences, 17% of them singletons. These data belong to a study of T cells in Graves' hyperthyroidism and ophthalmopathy. Orbital computed tomography, thyroid ultrasound, serum thyroxine and TRAb, and clinical symptoms together informed the diagnoses. V shed 6 bases and J 0 bases; nucleotides not matched to a gene: 5. The germline V gene encodes CDR1 LGHDT and CDR2 YNNKEL (reference sequence). This CDR3 spans 15 amino acids.

This chain links TRBV3-1 with TRBJ1-3; 7 positions agree with TRBD1. Sequencing used blood. This TCR derives from a woman in her forties or fifties with Graves' hyperthyroidism. The CDR3 sequence: CASRTGQSSGNTIYF. The CDR3 DNA reads as TGTGCCAGCAGGACGGGACAGAGCTCTGGAAACACCATATATTTT.